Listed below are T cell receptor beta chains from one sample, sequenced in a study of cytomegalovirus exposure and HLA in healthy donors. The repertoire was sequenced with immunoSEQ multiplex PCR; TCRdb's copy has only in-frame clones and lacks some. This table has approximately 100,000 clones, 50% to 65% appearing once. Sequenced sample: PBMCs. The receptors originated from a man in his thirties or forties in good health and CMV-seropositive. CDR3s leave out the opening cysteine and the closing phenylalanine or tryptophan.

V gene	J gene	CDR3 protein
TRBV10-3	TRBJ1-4	AISTGDEKLF
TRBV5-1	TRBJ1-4	ASSLPSAGEKLF
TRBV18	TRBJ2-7	ASSPLIGGEQY
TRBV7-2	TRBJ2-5	ASSHGLAGTQY
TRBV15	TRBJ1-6	ATSRGGGQGSPLH
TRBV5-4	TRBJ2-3	ASSSGLSGDTQY
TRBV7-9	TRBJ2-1	ASSLRGNEQF
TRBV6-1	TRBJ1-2	ASSEGAGFGYT
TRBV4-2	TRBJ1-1	ASSHPAGNTEAF
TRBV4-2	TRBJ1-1	ASSQGDRENTEAF
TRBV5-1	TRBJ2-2	ASSLAGDTGELF
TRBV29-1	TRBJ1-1	SVEVGGGTEAF
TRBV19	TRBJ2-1	ASSIGTGGVYNEQF
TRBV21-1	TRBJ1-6	ASNKGGSPLH
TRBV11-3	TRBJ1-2	ASSSRGYGYT
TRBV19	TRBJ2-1	ASSIEAGNNEQF
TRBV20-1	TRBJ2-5	SAFRETQY
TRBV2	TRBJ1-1	ASIKGGAGPEAF
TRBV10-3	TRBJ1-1	AISEFETEAF
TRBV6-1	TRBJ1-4	ASSENPPTGIGEKLF
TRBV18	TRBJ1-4	ASSLMTGGSEKLF
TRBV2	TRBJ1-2	ASSEARGATTNYGYT
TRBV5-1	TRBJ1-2	ASSLKWRDYGYT
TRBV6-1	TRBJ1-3	ASEAQPSSGNTIY
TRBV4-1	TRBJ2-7	ASSQETGLAGWSYEQY
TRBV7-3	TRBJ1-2	ASSLGGRASYGYT
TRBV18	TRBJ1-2	ASSPPAGSSPYGYT
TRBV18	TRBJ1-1	ASSARQAAF
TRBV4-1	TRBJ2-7	ASSQVAGGPYEQY
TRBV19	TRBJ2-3	ASSIAGGGTDTQY